The clone carrying this T cell receptor (beta chain) was seen a single time. This entry belongs to a study of blood T cell repertoires in COVID-19. Study overall: Sites across the United States, Italy and Spain contributed samples from acute and convalescent COVID-19. T cells, B-cell-depleted T cells, or PBMCs supplied cDNA or gDNA.

Original processing methods: Nucleated cell number was recorded as an estimate derived from reference gene primer amplification. Sequencing was performed with immunoSEQ multiplex PCR; in TCRdb, only in-frame clones are kept and a portion is missing. V and J calls and clone size are given by that table; D and trimming were obtained from the DNA. Altogether around 260,000 clones are present, over 65% being singletons, with the ten largest covering 3.5% to 5.5%. With 4 bases clipped from V and 4 bases from J, the junction kept 3 bases outside the gene matches. This CDR3 region has 14 residues. Per germline, CDR1 SEHNR and CDR2 FQNEAQ (reference sequence).

The rearrangement links TRBV7-9 to TRBJ1-4; 7 bases line up with TRBD1. The receptor was derived from a man in his 60s who had recovered from COVID-19. The sequenced sample consisted of peripheral blood. The chain's CDR3 is CASSSGTVNEKLFF. CDR3 DNA: TGTGCCAGCAGCTCCGGGACAGTTAATGAAAAACTGTTTTTT.